This T cell receptor (beta chain) was obtained from a study of CD8+ T cells in alopecia areata (dated by TCRdb to 2016 to 2019). Regarding the research as a whole: The treated patients, all with moderate-to-severe alopecia areata, were enrolled in an open-label pilot trial of oral tofacitinib given at 5 to 10 mg twice daily. Patients on tofacitinib were biopsied at baseline and after 4 and 24 weeks of treatment, and several of the patients also had a later scalp biopsy. Scalp clonality was compared across normal scalp (n=4), patchy alopecia areata scalp (n=8), and alopecia totalis/universalis scalp (n=8). TCRbeta CDR3 regions were amplified by immunoSEQ multiplex PCR using 35 Vbeta forward and 13 Jbeta reverse primers. RNA was extracted with the PAXgene miRNA kit for fixed scalp, the miRNeasy kit for PBMCs, and the RNeasy kit for mouse skin. High-throughput TCRbeta sequencing was used to examine T cell clonal expansion in alopecia areata in both the C3H/HeJ mouse model and human patients. On the human side, TCRbeta sequencing was run on scalp tissue and on sorted CD4+ and CD8+ peripheral blood T cells from healthy controls and from alopecia areata patients with either patchy or totalis/universalis disease. Tofacitinib was administered for 6 to 18 months, and 6 months of follow-up off drug were then conducted to assess delayed response and recurrence. Disease severity in treated patients was measured with the SALT score, which quantifies the percentage of affected scalp surface area.

As for this clone: The target of this receptor is not known. Within one base of it there is no much larger clone, and no base qualities were kept.

Receptor libraries were prepared by the immunoSEQ multiplex PCR assay. For TCR sequencing, RNA was extracted from every sample and reverse transcribed into cDNA to serve as template. SuperScript III was used for first-strand cDNA synthesis, primed with a 2:1 mix of oligo-dT and random hexamers. A synthetic immune receptor repertoire was used to gauge amplification bias, and whatever bias remained was removed computationally. The authors' analysis ran thus. Raw reads were preprocessed for error removal, and CDR3 was defined according to IMGT conventions as running from the conserved cysteine to phenylalanine. Clonality was computed by normalizing Shannon entropy by log2 of the number of productive unique TCRs and subtracting the result from 1. Whether each scalp clone was CD4 or CD8 was inferred by checking scalp TCRbeta sequences against the CD4 and CD8 repertoires from sorted blood. In its TCRdb copy, this immuneACCESS table keeps in-frame sequences only and misses some clones. Where compared with another copy, unresolved V genes explain less than half of these, and the others have no known cause. The V and J calls and clone size were taken over from that table, and D and trimming were inferred from the DNA. The sample records 100,000 to 150,000 clones, about three fifths of which are singletons. Around 30% of the sample rests with the top ten.

From the cysteine up to the phenylalanine, the CDR3 has a length of 14 residues. CDR3 DNA is the only sequence kept; it has 42 bases, read in frame from the first base. V gives up 0 bases and J gives up 2 bases, and the segment between their germline ends measures 11 bases. Looking up the germline V gene yields CDR1 SQVTM and CDR2 ANQGSEA. Paper-wide results and their limitations: Scalp clonality and the number of expanded CD8+ clones among the top 100 scalp clones were significantly decreased by tofacitinib. The treated cohort was small, with a single nonresponder, so links between baseline CD8+ expansion and response need larger studies. Unlike mouse skin, where gammadelta T cells dominate, normal human skin contains resident alphabeta T cells that get sequenced too, which complicates analysis of the scalp TCR repertoire. Shared TCR sequences between patients were less evident than in mice, which may be partly attributable to HLA diversity in the patient population. Higher clonality and more expanded CD8+ clones were observed in lesional scalp than in normal scalp, particularly in alopecia totalis/universalis, a finding suggestive of antigenic drive. During tofacitinib treatment, many expanded lesional clones remained in scalp and blood, and this persistence may partly explain relapse after treatment is stopped.

The time point label on this specimen signifies: less than five weeks on oral tofacitinib. This specimen's treatment or condition label, per the study, means: oral pan-JAK inhibitor, 5-10 mg twice daily. Lesional scalp punch biopsies and peripheral blood were collected from alopecia areata patients. PBMCs were isolated by density centrifugation and stained for CD3, CD4 and CD8, after which CD4+ and CD8+ T cells were sorted on a FACSAria. The V and J segments used are TRBV29-1 and TRBJ2-7; the D gene remains uncertain. The material was CD8+ T cells sorted from blood, obtained at week 4, from a patient treated with tofacitinib. The TCR sequence derives from a human donor with alopecia areata. The DNA reads TGCAGCGTTGAAGATGGGGTGTTGCCCTACGAGCAGTACTTC. Its translation reads: CSVEDGVLPYEQYF.